This passage covers 20 T cell receptor beta chains from one sample sequenced in a study of long-term antiretroviral therapy in people with HIV. immunoSEQ v3.0 was run at survey level. Libraries were prepared by immunoSEQ multiplex PCR; TCRdb keeps only in-frame clonotypes and omits some of them. Of about 25,000 clones in the sample, about 91% are singletons; the top ten hold 4.5% to 6%. This specimen was unsorted PBMCs, taken around 4.6 years after starting antiretroviral therapy. These TCRs come from a man under 40 with HIV.

In this sample, this clone turned up a few times. The chain recombines TRBV13 with TRBJ1-1; 9 bases agree with TRBD1. Trimming cost V 9 bases and J 3 bases; bases outside gene matches: 14. This CDR3 contains 16 residues. Germline V lookup: CDR1 PRHDT, CDR2 FYEKMQ (reference sequence). CDR3 bases: TGTGCCAGTTATCGTACCGGGACAGGGCCGGACACTGAAGCTTTCTTT. Its protein product is CASYRTGTGPDTEAFF.

The chain recombines TRBV19 with TRBJ2-5, with TRBD2 identical over 9 bases. The CDR3 contains 15 residues. With 3 bases clipped from V and 2 bases from J, the junction kept 4 bases outside the gene matches. CDR1 and CDR2 from the germline V gene are LNHDA and SQIVND (reference sequence). CDR3 nucleotides: TGTGCCAGTAGTATCCTAGCGGGGCCTCAAGAGACCCAGTACTTC. It codes for CASSILAGPQETQYF.

The V call is TRBV11-3, the J call TRBJ1-1; D unclear. The CDR3 consists of 13 residues. The V and J ends lost 1 base and 5 bases respectively, with 8 bases between them. Germline V gene sequence: CDR1 SGHNT, CDR2 YENEEA. The CDR3 DNA sequence: TGTGCCAGCAGCTTAGTTGGAGGGACTGAAGCTTTCTTT. Amino acid sequence: CASSLVGGTEAFF. The whole variable domain, remainder taken from reference TRBV11-3 and TRBJ1-1, is EAGVVQSPRYKIIEKKQPVAFWCNPISGHNTLYWYLQNLGQGPELLIRYENEEAVDDSQLPKDRFSAERLKGVDSTLKIQPAELGDSAVYLCASSLVGGTEAFFGQGTRLTVV.

The V call is TRBV4-1, the J call TRBJ2-7; D unresolved. Deletions cut 3 bases from V and 1 base from J, with 10 bases between. The length of the CDR3 is 14 residues. From germline, CDR1 is MGHRA and CDR2 YSYEKL. DNA of the CDR3: TGCGCCAGCAGCCAGAGTTGGCCGTCCTACGAGCAGTACTTC. Translating it yields CASSQSWPSYEQYF.

The V gene is TRBV7-9, the J gene TRBJ2-3; 7 bases fit TRBD2. Germline V gene lookup returns CDR1 SEHNR and CDR2 FQNEAQ (reference sequence). The trim removed 6 bases at V and 2 bases at J, leaving 8 bases unmatched. The CDR3 totals 15 residues. The CDR3 nucleotides are TGTGCCAGCAGAGGGTACGGGAGGTACACAGATACGCAGTATTTT. This codes for CASRGYGRYTDTQYF.

The chain has TRBV4-3 and TRBJ1-2, with a possible D match to TRBD1 (5 bases). V lost 0 bases and J lost 5, with 13 bases in between. CDR1 and CDR2 (germline): LGHNA, YSLEER. The CDR3 is 15 amino acids. CDR3 loop: CASSQDRGGDYGYTF. The CDR3 region has the DNA TGCGCCAGCAGCCAAGACCGGGGGGGAGATTATGGCTACACCTTC.

The chain carries TRBV30 and TRBJ1-2; D is unclear. V was pared by 0 bases and J by 2 bases, with 13 bases between. The V gene's germline CDR1 is GTSNPN and CDR2 SVGIG (reference sequence). CDR3 length equals 15 residues. CDR3 in amino acids: CAWSVHGAANYGYTF. CDR3 sequence (DNA): TGTGCCTGGAGTGTACACGGCGCCGCGAACTATGGCTACACCTTC.

The V call is TRBV11-2, the J call TRBJ1-4, with no clear D. The CDR3 is 15 amino acids. V lost 5 bases and J 7 bases, leaving 17 bases between the germline ends. CDR1 and CDR2 (germline): SGHAT, FQNNGV. The CDR3 reads CASSRGRTRVEKLFF. The CDR3 bases are TGTGCCAGCAGCCGAGGAAGGACCCGGGTTGAAAAACTGTTTTTT.

V and J are TRBV6-1 and TRBJ2-2, with TRBD2 matching 9 bases. The CDR3 is 14 amino acids. The ends lost 7 bases at V and 9 bases at J; junction bases unmatched: 9. Germline CDR1 is MNHNS and CDR2 is SASEGT. CDR3 in amino acids: CASKGVAGDRELFF. CDR3 nucleotides: TGTGCCAGCAAGGGGGTAGCGGGAGATCGGGAGCTGTTTTTT.

This chain joins TRBV18 and TRBJ1-3; D is undetermined. The CDR3 consists of 16 residues. The V end lost 4 bases, the J end lost 0 bases, and 13 bases lay between the germline ends. CDR1 is KGHSH and CDR2 is LQKENI in the germline V gene. The CDR3 is CASSLLQSDSGNTIYF. The CDR3 region has the DNA TGTGCCAGCTCACTATTGCAGAGTGACTCTGGAAACACCATATATTTT.

Written as DNA, the CDR3 is TGTGCCAGCAGGCCGGACACATCAGATACGCAGTATTTT. Protein product: CASRPDTSDTQYF. The chain carries TRBV6-1 and TRBJ2-3; D possibly corresponds to TRBD1 (5 bases). Trimming removed 6 bases from V and 4 bases from J, with 11 bases in between. The CDR3 extends over 13 amino acids. The germline gives CDR1 MNHNS, CDR2 SASEGT.

The V and J genes are TRBV6-1 and TRBJ2-7; no clear D. The germline V gene has CDR1 MNHNS and CDR2 SASEGT. There are 11 residues in the CDR3. V lost 1 base and J 6 bases, leaving 4 bases between the germline ends. CDR3 residues: CASSEGLEQYF. The CDR3 nucleotides are TGTGCCAGCAGTGAAGGGCTCGAGCAGTACTTC.

The rearrangement joins TRBV12-5 to TRBJ2-7; the D is unclear. CDR3 length: 11 amino acids. V was trimmed by 6 bases and J by 6 bases, leaving 9 bases between them. Germline V lookup: CDR1 LGHNT, CDR2 FRNRAP. CDR3: CASGNLAEQYF. CDR3 sequence (DNA): TGTGCTAGTGGAAACCTGGCCGAGCAGTACTTC. The variable domain in full, completed from reference TRBV12-5 and TRBJ2-7, reads DARVTQTPRHKVTEMGQEVTMRCQPILGHNTVFWYRQTMMQGLELLAYFRNRAPLDDSGMPKDRFSAEMPDATLATLKIQPSEPRDSAVYFCASGNLAEQYFGPGTRLTVT.

The rearrangement uses TRBV9 and TRBJ1-6, with 7 positions matching TRBD1. CDR1 and CDR2 (germline): SGDLS, YYNGEE. The length of the CDR3 is 15 residues. V was pared by 4 bases and J by 7 bases, with 8 bases of the junction left unmatched. The CDR3 coding sequence is TGTGCCAGCAGCCTCGAGGGACAGCAGAATTCACCCCTCCACTTT. It is translated as CASSLEGQQNSPLHF.

As concerns this clone: Germline and junction disagree at one end, which may indicate a read error. The chain carries TRBV6-1 and TRBJ2-7, with D perhaps matching TRBD2 (6 bases). The length of the CDR3 is 12 residues. Germline V gene lookup returns CDR1 MNHNS and CDR2 SASEGT. CDR3 region: CASDSSSGLKSF. In DNA form, the CDR3 reads TGTGCCAGCGATTCCTCGTCGGGACTCAAGAGCTTC.

This clone came up once. V gene TRBV21-1 combines with J gene TRBJ2-1; the table's D call, TRBD2, was not checked against the DNA. TRBV21-1 constitutes a pseudogene. This CDR3 is built from 16 residues. The CDR3 DNA reads as TGTGCCAGCAGCAAAGTAGGAACTAGCGGGGGGTATGAGCAGTTCTTC. Translated, it gives CASSKVGTSGGYEQFF.

CDR3 sequence: CASRKIGGDYGYTF. The DNA for the CDR3 is TGTGCCAGCAGAAAAATAGGGGGTGACTATGGCTACACCTTC. The chain links TRBV6-5 to TRBJ1-2, with D tentatively TRBD1 (6 bases). CDR1 and CDR2 from the germline V gene are MNHEY and SVGAGI. Trimming shortened V by 6 bases and J by 3 bases, and 14 bases separated the two germline ends. The CDR3 sequence is 14 residues long.

This rearrangement joins TRBV18 to TRBJ2-3; 8 nucleotides match TRBD2. From germline, CDR1 is KGHSH and CDR2 LQKENI. This CDR3 contains 17 residues. J gave up 5 bases and V 3 bases, and 13 bases lay outside the gene matches. DNA of the CDR3: TGTGCCAGCTCACCGAGGTCCAGTAGCGGGACCCGAGATACGCAGTATTTT. This gives the protein CASSPRSSSGTRDTQYF.

The V and J genes are TRBV7-9 and TRBJ2-7, with no clear D. V was pared by 4 bases and J by 0 bases, with 7 bases between. The length of the CDR3 is 13 residues. Germline lookup yields CDR1 SEHNR and CDR2 FQNEAQ (reference sequence). The CDR3 loop is CASSSPPSYEQYF. DNA of the CDR3: TGTGCCAGCAGCTCTCCGCCCTCCTACGAGCAGTACTTC. Filled out from reference TRBV7-9 and TRBJ2-7, the complete variable domain reads DTGVSQNPRHKITKRGQNVTFRCDPISEHNRLYWYRQTLGQGPEFLTYFQNEAQLEKSRLLSDRFSAERPKGSFSTLEIQRTEQGDSAMYLCASSSPPSYEQYFGPGTRLTVT.

The CDR3 DNA is TGCGCCAGCAGCCTAGAGGGAATGGTCGGGGAGCTGTTTTTT. Translating it yields CASSLEGMVGELFF. V gene TRBV5-1 combines with J gene TRBJ2-2, with D tentatively TRBD2 (5 bases). Germline CDR1 and CDR2: SGHRS and YFSETQ. The CDR3 has 14 amino acids. The ends were cut back, 4 bases at V and 7 bases at J, with 14 bases in the middle.